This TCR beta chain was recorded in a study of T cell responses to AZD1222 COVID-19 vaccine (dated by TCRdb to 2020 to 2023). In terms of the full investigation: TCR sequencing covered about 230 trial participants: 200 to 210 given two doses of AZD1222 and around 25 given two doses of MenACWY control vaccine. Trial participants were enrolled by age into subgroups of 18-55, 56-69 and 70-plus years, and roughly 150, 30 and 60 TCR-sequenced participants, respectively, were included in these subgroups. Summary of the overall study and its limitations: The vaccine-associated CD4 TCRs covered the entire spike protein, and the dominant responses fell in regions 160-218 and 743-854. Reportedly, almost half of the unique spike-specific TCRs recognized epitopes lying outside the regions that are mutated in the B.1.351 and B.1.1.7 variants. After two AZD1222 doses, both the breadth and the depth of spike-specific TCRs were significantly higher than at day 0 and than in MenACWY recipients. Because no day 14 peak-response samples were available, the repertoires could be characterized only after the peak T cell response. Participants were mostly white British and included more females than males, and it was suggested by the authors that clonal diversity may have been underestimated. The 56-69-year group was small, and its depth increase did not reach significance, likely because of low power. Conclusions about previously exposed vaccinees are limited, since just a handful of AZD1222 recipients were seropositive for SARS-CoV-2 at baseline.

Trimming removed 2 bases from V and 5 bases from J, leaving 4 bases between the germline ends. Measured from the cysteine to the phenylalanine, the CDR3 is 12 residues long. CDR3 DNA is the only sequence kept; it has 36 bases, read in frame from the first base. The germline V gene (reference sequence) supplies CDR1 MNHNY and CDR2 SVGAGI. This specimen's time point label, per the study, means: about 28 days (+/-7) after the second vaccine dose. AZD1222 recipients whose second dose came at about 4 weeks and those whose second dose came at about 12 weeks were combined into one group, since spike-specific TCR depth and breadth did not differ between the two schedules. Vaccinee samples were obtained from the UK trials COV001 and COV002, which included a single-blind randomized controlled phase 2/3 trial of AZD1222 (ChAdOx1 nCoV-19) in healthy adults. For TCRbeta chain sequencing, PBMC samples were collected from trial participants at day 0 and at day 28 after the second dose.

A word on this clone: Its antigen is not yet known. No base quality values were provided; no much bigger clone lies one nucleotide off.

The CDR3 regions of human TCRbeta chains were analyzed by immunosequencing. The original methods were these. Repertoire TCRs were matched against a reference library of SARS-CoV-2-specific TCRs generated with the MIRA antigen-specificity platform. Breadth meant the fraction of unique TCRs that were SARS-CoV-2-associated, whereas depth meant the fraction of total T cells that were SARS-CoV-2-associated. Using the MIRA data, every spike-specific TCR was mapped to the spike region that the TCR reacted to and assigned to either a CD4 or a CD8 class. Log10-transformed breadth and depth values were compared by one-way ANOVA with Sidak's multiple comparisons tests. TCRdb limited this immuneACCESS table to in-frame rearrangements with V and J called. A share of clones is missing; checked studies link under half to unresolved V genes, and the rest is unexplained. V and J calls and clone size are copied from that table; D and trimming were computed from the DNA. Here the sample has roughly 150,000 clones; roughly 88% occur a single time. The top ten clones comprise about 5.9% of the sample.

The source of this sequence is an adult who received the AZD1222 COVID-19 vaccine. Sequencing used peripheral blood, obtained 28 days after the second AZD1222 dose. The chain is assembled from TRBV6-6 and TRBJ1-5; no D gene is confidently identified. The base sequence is TGTGCCAGCAGTTACGGGGATCAGCCCCAGCATTTT. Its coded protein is CASSYGDQPQHF.